What follows are 25 T cell receptor beta chains derived from one specimen sequenced in a study of T cell responses to AZD1222 COVID-19 vaccine. Data came from immunoSEQ multiplex PCR; TCRdb stores just in-frame clones and leaves some out. The sample lists around 140,000 clones; under 90% were seen once. The material sequenced was peripheral blood, taken 28 days after the second AZD1222 dose. Receptors were obtained from an adult who received the AZD1222 COVID-19 vaccine.

The chain combines TRBV6-5 with TRBJ1-4; D possibly corresponds to TRBD1 (5 bases). The CDR3 extends over 15 amino acids. Germline loops: CDR1 MNHEY, CDR2 SVGAGI. V was clipped by 5 bases and J by 5 bases, with 15 bases between them. The CDR3 DNA is TGTGCCAGCAGTCCCGCCGGGGGTGAGAATGAAAAACTGTTTTTT. Protein product: CASSPAGGENEKLFF.

This sequence joins TRBV28 and TRBJ1-3; D might be TRBD1 (6 bases). V was cut by 7 bases and J by 0 bases, with 13 bases left in between. The CDR3 spans 15 residues. The germline gives CDR1 MDHEN, CDR2 SYDVKM. Written as DNA, the CDR3 is TGTGCCAGCAACTCGGGGGCCTCCTCTGGAAACACCATATATTTT. This codes for CASNSGASSGNTIYF. The full variable domain, in which reference TRBV28 and TRBJ1-3 provide the parts outside the CDR3, is DVKVTQSSRYLVKRTGEKVFLECVQDMDHENMFWYRQDPGLGLRLIYFSYDVKMKEKGDIPEGYSVSREKKERFSLILESASTNQTSMYLCASNSGASSGNTIYFGEGSWLTVV.

The CDR3 DNA reads as TGTGCCAGCAGACTCCGGGGAGGGACTGGAAACACCATATATTTT. This codes for CASRLRGGTGNTIYF. The rearrangement joins TRBV2 to TRBJ1-3; D gene uncertain. Germline V gives CDR1 SNHLY, CDR2 FYNNEI. V was pared by 6 bases and J by 2 bases, with 14 bases between. This CDR3 is 15 amino acids long.

The CDR3: CASSPNRVGQPQHF. Written as DNA, the CDR3 is TGTGCCAGCTCACCGAACAGGGTTGGGCAGCCCCAGCATTTT. The chain combines TRBV18 with TRBJ1-5; D possibly corresponds to TRBD1 (6 bases). Germline V gene lookup returns CDR1 KGHSH and CDR2 LQKENI. The CDR3 totals 14 residues. Trimming stripped 3 bases from V and 7 bases from J, with 13 bases between. The full variable domain, completed using reference TRBV18 and TRBJ1-5, is NAGVMQNPRHLVRRRGQEARLRCSPMKGHSHVYWYRQLPEEGLKFMVYLQKENIIDESGMPKERFSAEFPKEGPSILRIQQVVRGDSAAYFCASSPNRVGQPQHFGDGTRLSIL.

J is TRBJ2-7 and V is TRBV7-2; 7 bases line up with TRBD1. This CDR3 is built from 13 residues. The J segment lost 3 bases and the V segment lost 5 bases, leaving 4 bases of the junction unmatched. In germline, CDR1 is SGHTA, CDR2 FQGNSA. For the CDR3, the DNA is TGTGCCAGCAGCCCTCGGACAGGCTACGAGCAGTACTTC. Its translation: CASSPRTGYEQYF. Variable domain in full (rest from reference TRBV7-2 and TRBJ2-7): GAGVSQSPSNKVTEKGKDVELRCDPISGHTALYWYRQSLGQGLEFLIYFQGNSAPDKSGLPSDRFSAERTGGSVSTLTIQRTQQEDSAVYLCASSPRTGYEQYFGPGTRLTVT.

The count of this clone is one. The chain recombines TRBV4-3 with TRBJ1-2, with 8 bases matching TRBD1. The germline CDR1 and CDR2 sequences are LGHNA and YSLEER. V shed 1 base and J 1 base; nucleotides not matched to a gene: 8. CDR3 length equals 17 residues. This chain's CDR3 is CASSQGGNRGSNYGYTF. CDR3 bases: TGCGCCAGCAGCCAAGGGGGGAACAGGGGGAGTAACTATGGCTACACCTTC.

The rearrangement uses TRBV7-9 and TRBJ1-4; D is unclear. The V end lost 0 bases, the J end lost 8 bases, and 13 bases lay between the germline ends. The CDR3 is made up of 15 amino acids. Germline-derived CDR1 and CDR2 are SEHNR and FQNEAQ (reference sequence). CDR3 sequence reads: CASSLAPRPGEKLFF. CDR3 in DNA: TGTGCCAGCAGCTTAGCGCCCAGGCCGGGGGAAAAACTGTTTTTT.

This chain connects TRBV7-8 to TRBJ2-7; 11 bases match TRBD1. V lost 5 bases and J lost 4; bases outside the gene matches: 16. Germline V gene lookup returns CDR1 SGHVS and CDR2 FQNEAQ. The CDR3 contains 18 residues. As DNA, the CDR3 is TGTGCCAGCAGCAGGGTGATTCTGATGGGGACAGGGGGGTACGAGCAGTACTTC. This translates into CASSRVILMGTGGYEQYF.

V and J are TRBV6-2 or TRBV6-3 and TRBJ2-5, with 11 positions matching TRBD2. CDR3 length: 14 amino acids. Per the germline V gene, CDR1 is MNHEY and CDR2 is SVGEGT. The trim removed 8 bases at V and 3 bases at J, leaving 5 bases unmatched. The CDR3 region has the DNA TGTGCCAGCGGTTTAGCGGGAGGGGAAGAGACCCAGTACTTC. Translating it yields CASGLAGGEETQYF.

V gene TRBV2 combines with J gene TRBJ2-1; possible D gene TRBD2, 5 bases. Per germline, CDR1 SNHLY and CDR2 FYNNEI. V was cut by 4 bases and J by 2 bases, with 6 bases left in between. The CDR3 sequence is 13 residues long. The DNA for the CDR3 is TGTGCCAGCAGTGCTAGCCCCTACAATGAGCAGTTCTTC. Its protein product is CASSASPYNEQFF.

The rearrangement links TRBV3-1 (or the pseudogene TRBV3-2) to TRBJ2-3; no definite D call. Germline CDR1 LGHDT, CDR2 YNNKEL (reference sequence). The germline V and J ends were trimmed by 3 bases and 0 bases, with 10 bases remaining between them. This CDR3 region has 15 residues. Written as DNA, the CDR3 is TGTGCCAGCAGCCAGAGCGTTCCTAGCACAGATACGCAGTATTTT. It encodes CASSQSVPSTDTQYF.

This CDR3 is CASSDSLAGTDTQYF. As DNA, the CDR3 is TGTGCCAGCAGTGATTCCTTAGCGGGTACAGATACGCAGTATTTT. The chain couples TRBV6-1 to TRBJ2-3; 7 nucleotides match TRBD2. This CDR3 is 15 amino acids long. J was trimmed by 3 bases and V by 3 bases; bases with no gene match: 6. The V gene's germline CDR1 is MNHNS and CDR2 SASEGT.

This chain uses TRBV11-2 with TRBJ1-1; 8 positions match TRBD1. Germline V CDR1 and CDR2: SGHAT, FQNNGV. The CDR3 covers 14 residues. Trimming removed 7 bases from V and 1 base from J; junction bases left unmatched: 5. The CDR3 reads CASKIDRGNTEAFF. In DNA form, the CDR3 reads TGTGCCAGCAAAATCGACAGGGGGAACACTGAAGCTTTCTTT.

This clone was counted a few times. The chain uses TRBV9 and TRBJ1-1; possible D gene TRBD1, 6 bases. Per the germline V gene, CDR1 is SGDLS and CDR2 is YYNGEE. The length of the CDR3 is 15 residues. V was cut by 4 bases and J by 3 bases, with 16 bases left in between. This CDR3 is CASSQRQEGYTEAFF. In nucleotides, the CDR3 is TGTGCCAGCAGCCAAAGACAGGAGGGGTACACTGAAGCTTTCTTT.

The chain links TRBV7-3 to TRBJ2-1; unclear D gene. This CDR3 spans 14 amino acids. Per germline, CDR1 SGHTA and CDR2 FQGTGA. Between the trimmed V and J ends, which lost 0 bases and 1 base, there was a span of 4 bases. CDR3: CASSLTASYNEQFF. The DNA of the CDR3 is TGTGCCAGCAGCTTAACTGCTTCCTACAATGAGCAGTTCTTC.

The table lists this clone with a count of one. The CDR3 is CASSLAQGRDTEAFF. The CDR3 nucleotides are TGTGCCAGCAGCTTGGCTCAGGGACGGGACACTGAAGCTTTCTTT. J is TRBJ1-1 and V is TRBV5-8, with a possible D match to TRBD1 (5 bases). The CDR3 extends over 15 amino acids. The V end was cut by 0 bases, the J end by 3 bases, with 12 bases between. Germline V CDR1 and CDR2: SGHTS, YDEGEE. The full variable domain, in which reference TRBV5-8 and TRBJ1-1 provide the parts outside the CDR3, is EAGVTQSPTHLIKTRGQQATLRCSPISGHTSVYWYQQALGLGLQFLLWYDEGEERNRGNFPPRFSGRQFPNYSSELNVNALELEDSALYLCASSLAQGRDTEAFFGQGTRLTVV.

The CDR3 spells CASSPRGPLPTDTQYF. In DNA, the CDR3 is TGTGCCAGCAGTCCCCGAGGGCCCCTACCTACAGATACGCAGTATTTT. The rearrangement joins TRBV7-6 to TRBJ2-3, with D perhaps TRBD2 (5 bases). The germline V gene has CDR1 SGHVS and CDR2 FNYEAQ. This CDR3 has 16 residues. Trimming took off 6 bases at V and 3 bases at J, with 19 bases between the two ends.

On this clone itself: Distinct nucleotide sequences in the sample also encode this CDR3. This chain joins TRBV28 and TRBJ1-2; 8 nucleotides match TRBD1. CDR3 length: 14 amino acids. Germline V lookup: CDR1 MDHEN, CDR2 SYDVKM. Trimming removed 4 bases from V and 4 bases from J; junction bases left unmatched: 5. The CDR3 protein is CASSSTGGSYGYTF. CDR3 coding DNA: TGTGCCAGCAGTTCAACAGGGGGAAGCTATGGCTACACCTTC.

V gene TRBV30 combines with J gene TRBJ1-2, with 8 bases fitting TRBD1. The CDR3 extends over 12 amino acids. The V and J ends lost 4 bases and 4 bases, in that order; junction bases with no gene match: 2. Germline V gene sequence: CDR1 GTSNPN, CDR2 SVGIG (reference sequence). CDR3 coding DNA: TGTGCCTGGACAGGGGGCGGCTATGGCTACACCTTC. This gives the protein CAWTGGGYGYTF.

This clone came up a few times. The CDR3 nucleotides are TGCGCCAGCAGCCAAGATGGGACCGGGTATCCCTACGAGCAGTACTTC. This translates into CASSQDGTGYPYEQYF. V gene TRBV4-3 combines with J gene TRBJ2-7; D may correspond to TRBD1 or TRBD2 (5 bases each). Germline loops: CDR1 LGHNA, CDR2 YSLEER. The V gene lost 0 bases and the J gene lost 2 bases, with 14 bases spanning the gap. The CDR3 length is 16 residues.

Worth noting for this clone: Germline is not matched at one junction end, which may reflect a read error. The chain's CDR3 is CASVKYGSKTGELFF. CDR3 sequence (DNA): TGTGCCAGTGTTAAATACGGGTCGAAAACCGGGGAGCTGTTTTTT. The rearrangement links TRBV19 to TRBJ2-2; no reliable D call. The CDR3 length is 15 residues. Germline values: CDR1 LNHDA, CDR2 SQIVND (reference sequence).

V and J are TRBV5-1 and TRBJ1-2, with unresolved D. CDR3 length: 13 amino acids. Germline CDR1 reads SGHRS; CDR2 reads YFSETQ. V gave up 4 bases and J gave up 5 bases, with 12 bases separating them. CDR3: CASSPLAGYGYTF. The CDR3 nucleotides are TGCGCCAGCAGCCCCCTTGCCGGTTATGGCTACACCTTC.

This chain joins TRBV7-9 and TRBJ2-3, with 10 bases that match TRBD1. Losses at the gene ends were 3 bases for V and 2 bases for J; bases not matched to a gene: 5. Germline V gene lookup returns CDR1 SEHNR and CDR2 FQNEAQ (reference sequence). The CDR3 contains 16 residues. The CDR3: CASSFGQGDSTDTQYF. As DNA, the CDR3 is TGTGCCAGCAGCTTCGGACAGGGGGATTCCACAGATACGCAGTATTTT. Supplemented by reference TRBV7-9 and TRBJ2-3, the full variable domain reads DTGVSQNPRHKITKRGQNVTFRCDPISEHNRLYWYRQTLGQGPEFLTYFQNEAQLEKSRLLSDRFSAERPKGSFSTLEIQRTEQGDSAMYLCASSFGQGDSTDTQYFGPGTRLTVL.

A single count supports this clone. This sequence joins TRBV28 and TRBJ2-7; the match to TRBD2 covers 8 bases. This CDR3 has 13 residues. Germline CDR1 reads MDHEN; CDR2 reads SYDVKM. Trimming cost V 8 bases and J 6 bases; bases outside gene matches: 9. CDR3 nucleotides: TGTGCCAGCGGCCTGGGGGCGGGAGGCGAGCAGTACTTC. This encodes CASGLGAGGEQYF.

CDR3 bases: TGTGCCAGCAGTGGGTTTGGTTCGAGCTCCTACAATGAGCAGTTCTTC. Amino acid sequence: CASSGFGSSSYNEQFF. This chain joins TRBV2 and TRBJ2-1; D gene uncertain. Deletions cut 4 bases from V and 0 bases from J, with 13 bases between. The CDR3 is 16 residues long. Looked up from germline, CDR1 is SNHLY and CDR2 is FYNNEI. The variable domain in full, completed from reference TRBV2 and TRBJ2-1, reads EPEVTQTPSHQVTQMGQEVILRCVPISNHLYFYWYRQILGQKVEFLVSFYNNEISEKSEIFDDQFSVERPDGSNFTLKIRSTKLEDSAMYFCASSGFGSSSYNEQFFGPGTRLTVL.